This entry lists 2 T cell receptor beta chains sequenced from one sample in a study of blood T cells in healthy people across ages. Through a sample-barcoded 5' primer and a J-beta primer mix, a second PCR was run for roughly 7 to 11 cycles. Each CDR3 protein is one row after TCRdb ran MiXCR on the 5' RACE reads. Of more than 650,000 distinct CDR3 sequences detected, 20% to 30% appear once; the ten largest clones hold 3%. The same sample was also studied in work on T cells of mothers and their children.

Sequencing used blood. The receptors derive from a boy younger than 18 in good health.

This chain joins TRBV7-3 and TRBJ2-1; D ambiguous. Germline CDR1 is SGHTA and CDR2 is FQGTGA. The CDR3 has 13 residues. Trimming left V 1 base short and J 8 bases short, with 9 bases between. CDR3 region: CASSLNGGDEQFF. The CDR3 DNA follows: TGTGCCAGCAGCTTAAACGGCGGAGATGAGCAGTTCTTC.

The V call is TRBV7-9, the J call TRBJ2-5; 8 nucleotides match TRBD2. With V trimmed by 5 bases and J by 2 bases, 16 bases remained unmatched. Germline V gene data show CDR1 as SEHNR and CDR2 as FQNEAQ (reference sequence). This CDR3 is built from 18 residues. The CDR3 spells CASSPSTGGSGAQETQYF. The CDR3 DNA sequence: TGTGCCAGCAGCCCGAGCACGGGAGGTAGCGGGGCACAAGAGACCCAGTACTTC.